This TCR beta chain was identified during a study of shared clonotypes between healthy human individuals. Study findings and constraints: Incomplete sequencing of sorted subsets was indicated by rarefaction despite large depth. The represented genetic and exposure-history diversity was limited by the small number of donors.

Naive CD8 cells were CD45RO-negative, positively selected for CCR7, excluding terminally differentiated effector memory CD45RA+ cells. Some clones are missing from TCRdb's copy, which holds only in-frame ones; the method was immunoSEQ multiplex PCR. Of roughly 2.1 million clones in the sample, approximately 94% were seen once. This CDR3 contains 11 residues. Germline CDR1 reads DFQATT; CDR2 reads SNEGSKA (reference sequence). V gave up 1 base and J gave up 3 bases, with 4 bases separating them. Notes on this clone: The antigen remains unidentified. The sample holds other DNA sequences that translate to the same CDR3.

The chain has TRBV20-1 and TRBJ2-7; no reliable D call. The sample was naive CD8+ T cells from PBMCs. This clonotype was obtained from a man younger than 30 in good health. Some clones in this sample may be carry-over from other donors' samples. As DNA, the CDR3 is TGCAGTGCTAGAGTTGACTACGAGCAGTACTTC. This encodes CSARVDYEQYF.